This TCR beta chain was observed in a study of T-cell reconstitution after alpha-beta-depleted transplantation in children. Using unique molecular identifiers, the investigators prepared the TCRbeta library. Using its own MiXCR run on the PCR reads, TCRdb lists one record per CDR3 protein. The data show 780,000 or so distinct CDR3 sequences, 15% to 20% seen once. This clonotype was recorded a few times. Germline V gene data show CDR1 as SGHRS and CDR2 as YFSETQ. V lost 4 bases, J lost 7 bases, and 13 bases stayed unmatched. This CDR3 is 16 amino acids long. Specimen: PBMCs, mostly from graft donor cells, collected 360 days after TCRalphabeta/CD19-depleted stem cell transplant. This chain links TRBV5-1 with TRBJ2-1; 8 positions agree with TRBD2. This clonotype originated in a male patient aged 5 to 17 who had a stem cell transplant for acute lymphoblastic leukemia, so the T cells may come from the graft donor. Here the CDR3 DNA reads TGCGCCAGCAGCCAGAAGGAGCGGGGGCGGGGTAATGAGCAGTTCTTC. Translated, it gives CASSQKERGRGNEQFF.